This record looks at one T cell receptor beta chain sequence and its context. Its antigen is not identified. The limits of the CDR3 on the DNA are not certain, so only TCRdb's listed CDR3 is given. Reverse transcription of all isolated RNA meant that expressed TCRB transcripts were sequenced. TCRdb's table, derived via immunoSEQ multiplex PCR, lists solely in-frame clones and lacks some. The repertoire consists of 250,000 to 350,000 clones, with less than 15% occurring once and the leading ten covering over 5.5%. The CDR3 spans 14 residues, counting both ends. CDR1 is MNHEY and CDR2 is SVGAGI in the germline V gene. The data are from a study of beta chain features in type 1 diabetes. The study's findings and limits: Cells with high TCR expression could be over-represented when cDNA is sequenced. Patients with type 1 diabetes showed fewer VDJ junction insertions and more deletions. For patients, the naive, central memory and Treg TCRB repertoires appeared more alike than for healthy donors. A possible short-template PCR bias applies equally to patients and controls.

The clonotype comes from a man aged 25 to 45 in good health. The chain uses TRBV6-5 and TRBJ2-7; TRBD2 is the table's D call, not checked against the DNA. Sequencing used central memory CD4+ T cells from blood. The CDR3 protein is CASSSSGGPYEQYF.